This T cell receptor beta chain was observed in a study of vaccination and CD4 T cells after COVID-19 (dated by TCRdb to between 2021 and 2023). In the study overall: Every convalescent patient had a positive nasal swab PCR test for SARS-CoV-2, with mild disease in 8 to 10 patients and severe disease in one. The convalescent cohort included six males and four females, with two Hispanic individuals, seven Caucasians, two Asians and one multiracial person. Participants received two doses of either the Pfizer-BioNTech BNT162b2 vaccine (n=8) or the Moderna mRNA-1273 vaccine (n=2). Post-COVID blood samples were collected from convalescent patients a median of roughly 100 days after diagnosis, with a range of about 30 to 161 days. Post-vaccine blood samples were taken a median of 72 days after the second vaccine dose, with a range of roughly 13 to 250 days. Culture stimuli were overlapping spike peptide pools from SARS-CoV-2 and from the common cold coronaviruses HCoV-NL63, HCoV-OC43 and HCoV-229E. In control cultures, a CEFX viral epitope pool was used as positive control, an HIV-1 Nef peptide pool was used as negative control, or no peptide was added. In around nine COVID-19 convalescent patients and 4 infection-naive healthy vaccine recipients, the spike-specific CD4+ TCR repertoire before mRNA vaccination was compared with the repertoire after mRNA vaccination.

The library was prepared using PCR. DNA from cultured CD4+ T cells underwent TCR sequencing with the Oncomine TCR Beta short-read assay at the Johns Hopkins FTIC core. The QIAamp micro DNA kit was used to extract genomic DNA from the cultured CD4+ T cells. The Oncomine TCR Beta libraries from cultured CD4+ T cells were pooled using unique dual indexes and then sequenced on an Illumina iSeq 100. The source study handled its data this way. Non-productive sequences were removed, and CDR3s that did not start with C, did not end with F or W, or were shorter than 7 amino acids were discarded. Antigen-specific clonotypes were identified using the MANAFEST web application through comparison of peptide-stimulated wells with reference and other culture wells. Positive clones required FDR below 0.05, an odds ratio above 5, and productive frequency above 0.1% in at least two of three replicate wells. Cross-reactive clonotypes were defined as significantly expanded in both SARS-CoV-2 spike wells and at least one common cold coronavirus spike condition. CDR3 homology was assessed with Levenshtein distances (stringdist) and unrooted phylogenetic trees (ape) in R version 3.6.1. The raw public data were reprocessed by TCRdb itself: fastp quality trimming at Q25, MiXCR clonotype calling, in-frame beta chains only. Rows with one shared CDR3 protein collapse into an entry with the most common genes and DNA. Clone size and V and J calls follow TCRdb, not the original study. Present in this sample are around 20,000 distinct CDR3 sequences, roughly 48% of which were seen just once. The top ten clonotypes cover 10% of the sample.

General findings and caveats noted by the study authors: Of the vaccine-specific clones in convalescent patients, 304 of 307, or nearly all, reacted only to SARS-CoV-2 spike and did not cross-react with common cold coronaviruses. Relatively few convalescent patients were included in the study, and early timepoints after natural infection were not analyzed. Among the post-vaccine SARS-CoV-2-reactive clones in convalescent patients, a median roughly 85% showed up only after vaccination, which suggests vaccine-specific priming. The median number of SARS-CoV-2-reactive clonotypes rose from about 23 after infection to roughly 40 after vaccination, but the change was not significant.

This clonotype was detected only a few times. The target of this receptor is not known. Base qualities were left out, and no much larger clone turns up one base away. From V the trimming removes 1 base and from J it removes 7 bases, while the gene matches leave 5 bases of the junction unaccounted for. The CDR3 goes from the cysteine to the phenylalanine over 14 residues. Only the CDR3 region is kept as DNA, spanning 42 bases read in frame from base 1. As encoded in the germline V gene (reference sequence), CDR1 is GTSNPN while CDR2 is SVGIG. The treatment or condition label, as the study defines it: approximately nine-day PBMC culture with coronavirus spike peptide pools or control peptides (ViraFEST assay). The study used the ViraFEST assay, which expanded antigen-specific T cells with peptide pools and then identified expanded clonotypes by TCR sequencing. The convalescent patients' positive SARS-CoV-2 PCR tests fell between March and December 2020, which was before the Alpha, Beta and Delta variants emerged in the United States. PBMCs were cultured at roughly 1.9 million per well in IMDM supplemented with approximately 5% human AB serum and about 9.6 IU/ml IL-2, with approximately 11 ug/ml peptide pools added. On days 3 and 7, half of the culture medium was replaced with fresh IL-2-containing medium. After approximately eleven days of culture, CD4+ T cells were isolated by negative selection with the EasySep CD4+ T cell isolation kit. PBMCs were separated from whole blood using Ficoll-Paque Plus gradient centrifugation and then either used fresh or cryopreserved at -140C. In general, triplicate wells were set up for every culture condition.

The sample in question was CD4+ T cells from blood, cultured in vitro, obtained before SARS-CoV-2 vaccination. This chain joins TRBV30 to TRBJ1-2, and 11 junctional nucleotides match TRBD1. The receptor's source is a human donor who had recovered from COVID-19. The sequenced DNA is TGTGCCTGGAGTGAGCCGGGACAGGGGGTTGGCTACACCTTC. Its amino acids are CAWSEPGQGVGYTF.